These 20 T cell receptor beta chains originate from one sample sequenced in a study of blood T cell repertoires in COVID-19. TCRdb's copy holds only in-frame clones and misses some; the assay was immunoSEQ multiplex PCR. This sample has some 400,000 clones, with under 90% found just once. The sequencing sample was made of PBMCs or T cells enriched from blood (not recorded which). The receptors were gathered from a woman in her twenties or thirties who had recovered from COVID-19.

The chain links TRBV11-2 to TRBJ1-1; D is perhaps TRBD1 (5 bases). Trimming took 3 bases from V and 3 from J, leaving 23 bases between them. From germline, CDR1 is SGHAT and CDR2 FQNNGV. There are 18 residues in the CDR3. The CDR3 region has the DNA TGTGCCAGCAGCTTTGGGGCGCCCGTTCCTACCTTTTACACTGAAGCTTTCTTT. It yields the protein CASSFGAPVPTFYTEAFF. The variable domain in full, completed from reference TRBV11-2 and TRBJ1-1, reads EAGVAQSPRYKIIEKRQSVAFWCNPISGHATLYWYQQILGQGPKLLIQFQNNGVVDDSQLPKDRFSAERLKGVDSTLKIQPAKLEDSAVYLCASSFGAPVPTFYTEAFFGQGTRLTVV.

DNA of the CDR3: TGTGCCAGCAGCTTGCGGGGGGGCAATGAGCAGTTCTTC. Translating gives CASSLRGGNEQFF. The chain combines TRBV7-8 with TRBJ2-1; 9 nucleotides line up with TRBD2. V was pared by 3 bases and J by 6 bases, with 0 bases of the junction left unmatched. Germline values: CDR1 SGHVS, CDR2 FQNEAQ. The CDR3 has 13 amino acids.

The chain recombines TRBV15 with TRBJ1-6; D call uncertain. Germline CDR1 is LNHNV and CDR2 is YYDKDF (reference sequence). The ends were cut back, 4 bases at V and 7 bases at J, with 17 bases in the middle. This CDR3 has 16 amino acids. CDR3: CATSNNGGQVNSPLHF. CDR3 sequence (DNA): TGTGCCACCAGCAACAATGGCGGGCAGGTGAATTCACCCCTCCACTTT.

V and J are TRBV6-5 and TRBJ1-5; TRBD1 agrees at 8 bases. The junction had 8 bases not matched to a gene; V was cut back by 5 bases and J by 11 bases. Germline loops: CDR1 MNHEY, CDR2 SVGAGI. This CDR3 is built from 13 residues. CDR3 coding DNA: TGTGCCAGCAGTACAGGGGGGCCCGTCACCCAGCATTTT. Translation gives CASSTGGPVTQHF.

The chain uses TRBV29-1 and TRBJ1-5, with 7 positions matching TRBD1. The V gene's germline CDR1 is SQVTM and CDR2 ANQGSEA. The CDR3 covers 13 residues. Trimming took 5 bases from V and 5 from J; bases not matched to a gene: 6. CDR3 sequence reads: CSVTGTDDQPQHF. The CDR3 bases are TGCAGCGTTACAGGGACAGACGATCAGCCCCAGCATTTT.

Notes on this clone: Other DNA sequences in this sample translate to the same CDR3. The CDR3 reads CASSLPGLASTDTQYF. CDR3 sequence (DNA): TGTGCCAGCAGCTTACCGGGACTAGCGAGCACAGATACGCAGTATTTT. V and J are TRBV7-9 and TRBJ2-3; 10 bases map to TRBD2. Trimming removed 2 bases from V and 0 bases from J; junction bases left unmatched: 2. The germline gives CDR1 SEHNR, CDR2 FQNEAQ (reference sequence). The CDR3 has 16 amino acids.

This chain joins TRBV5-1 and TRBJ2-1, with D possibly being TRBD1 (5 bases). V was cut by 0 bases and J by 12 bases, with 7 bases left in between. Germline loops: CDR1 SGHRS, CDR2 YFSETQ. This CDR3 has 11 amino acids. CDR3 loop: CASSLGQWQFF. The CDR3 DNA reads as TGCGCCAGCAGCTTGGGACAGTGGCAGTTCTTC.

V is TRBV30 and J is TRBJ1-2; 7 nucleotides align to TRBD1. V lost 7 bases to trimming and J lost 0 bases; unmatched junction nucleotides: 5. The CDR3 is 13 amino acids. The V gene's germline CDR1 is GTSNPN and CDR2 SVGIG (reference sequence). The CDR3 coding sequence is TGTGCCTCGGGACAGCGAGCTAACTATGGCTACACCTTC. This gives the protein CASGQRANYGYTF. Combining the CDR3 with reference TRBV30 and TRBJ1-2 gives the whole variable domain SQTIHQWPATLVQPVGSPLSLECTVEGTSNPNLYWYRQAAGRGLQLLFYSVGIGQISSEVPQNLSASRPQDRQFILSSKKLLLSDSGFYLCASGQRANYGYTFGSGTRLTVV.

The chain combines TRBV5-6 with TRBJ2-1; 8 nucleotides match TRBD2. Trimming cost V 4 bases and J 9 bases; bases outside gene matches: 12. This CDR3 spans 15 amino acids. Germline V gives CDR1 SGHDT, CDR2 YYEEEE. CDR3 in DNA: TGTGCCAGCAGCGTGTTGACGGGAGGGACGGTTGAGCAGTTCTTC. It codes for CASSVLTGGTVEQFF.

The CDR3 bases are TGTGCCATCAGCAGACTAGCGGGGGGGGTCAATGAGCAGTTCTTC. Translation gives CAISRLAGGVNEQFF. The chain is built from TRBV10-3 and TRBJ2-1, with 14 bases aligning to TRBD2. This CDR3 spans 15 amino acids. The germline CDR1 and CDR2 sequences are ENHRY and SYGVKD. With 6 bases clipped from V and 6 bases from J, the junction kept 4 bases outside the gene matches.

The rearrangement joins TRBV15 to TRBJ1-2; weak D call: TRBD1 (6 bases). CDR3 length: 13 amino acids. Germline V gene sequence: CDR1 LNHNV, CDR2 YYDKDF (reference sequence). V lost 0 bases and J 7 bases, leaving 9 bases between the germline ends. The CDR3 DNA reads TGTGCCACCAGCAGAGAGTTCAGGGGTGGCTACACCTTC. Encoded protein: CATSREFRGGYTF.

The chain is built from TRBV9 and TRBJ2-2; TRBD2 agrees at 9 bases. V dropped 6 bases and J dropped 0; count of bases not matched to a gene: 18. Per germline, CDR1 SGDLS and CDR2 YYNGEE. This CDR3 spans 20 amino acids. The CDR3 region is CASTPRLAGGGVSNTGELFF. CDR3 DNA sequence: TGTGCCAGCACCCCTCGGTTAGCGGGCGGGGGGGTATCGAACACCGGGGAGCTGTTTTTT.

The chain couples TRBV6-6 to TRBJ2-1, with 14 bases aligning to TRBD2. Germline assignment: CDR1 MNHNY and CDR2 SVGAGI (reference sequence). The CDR3 extends over 17 amino acids. Trimming took 5 bases from V and 4 from J; bases not matched to a gene: 7. The chain's CDR3 is CASSRLAGGTQYNEQFF. CDR3 bases: TGTGCCAGCAGTCGACTAGCGGGGGGGACTCAATACAATGAGCAGTTCTTC.

This clone was seen a few times. V is TRBV4-1 and J is TRBJ1-5, with a weak D call TRBD1 (5 bases). The V gene lost 2 bases and the J gene lost 6 bases, with 14 bases spanning the gap. Germline CDR1 reads MGHRA; CDR2 reads YSYEKL. The CDR3 covers 15 residues. The CDR3 spells CASSQRQGGGQPQHF. The CDR3 DNA sequence: TGCGCCAGCAGCCAAAGGCAGGGAGGAGGTCAGCCCCAGCATTTT.

The CDR3 is CASSPQGSPYDDQPQHF. CDR3 in DNA: TGTGCCAGTAGTCCACAGGGGTCCCCTTATGATGATCAGCCCCAGCATTTT. V and J are TRBV19 and TRBJ1-5; 7 bases align to TRBD1. Trimming at V came to 5 bases and at J to 5 bases, leaving 15 bases not matched to a gene. Germline V lookup: CDR1 LNHDA, CDR2 SQIVND (reference sequence). This CDR3 region has 17 residues. The full variable domain, with the rest looked up from reference TRBV19 and TRBJ1-5, is DGGITQSPKYLFRKEGQNVTLSCEQNLNHDAMYWYRQDPGQGLRLIYYSQIVNDFQKGDIAEGYSVSREKKESFPLTVTSAQKNPTAFYLCASSPQGSPYDDQPQHFGDGTRLSIL.

The J gene is TRBJ2-1, the V gene TRBV5-4; a possible D gene is TRBD2 (6 bases). Trimming took off 3 bases at V and 7 bases at J, with 20 bases between the two ends. The germline CDR1 and CDR2 sequences are SGHNT and YYREEE (reference sequence). CDR3 length equals 16 residues. The CDR3 sequence: CASSWGGGEPWNEQFF. CDR3 bases: TGTGCCAGCAGCTGGGGTGGCGGGGAGCCTTGGAATGAGCAGTTCTTC.

The CDR3 loop reads CASSLTMRGQPYGYTF. CDR3 sequence (DNA): TGTGCCAGCAGCTTAACGATGAGAGGACAACCCTATGGCTACACCTTC. The rearrangement links TRBV7-9 to TRBJ1-2, with a weak D call TRBD1 (5 bases). The CDR3 has 16 amino acids. CDR1 is SEHNR, CDR2 FQNEAQ, per germline (reference sequence). Between the trimmed V and J ends, which lost 2 bases and 4 bases, there was a span of 17 bases.

The sample holds one count of this clone. This chain uses TRBV6-4 with TRBJ2-3; 13 positions agree with TRBD2. Germline V gene data show CDR1 as MRHNA and CDR2 as SNTAGT. J lost 0 bases, V lost 5 bases, and 2 bases had no gene match. This CDR3 region has 16 residues. CDR3 amino acids: CASSPGLAGSTDTQYF. The CDR3 region has the DNA TGTGCCAGCAGTCCGGGACTAGCGGGAAGCACAGATACGCAGTATTTT.

The genes are TRBV5-1 and TRBJ2-7; 8 nucleotides match TRBD2. Germline lookup yields CDR1 SGHRS and CDR2 YFSETQ. The ends lost 1 base at V and 2 bases at J; junction bases unmatched: 11. The CDR3 covers 17 residues. The CDR3 sequence is CASSLSAGGTKTYEQYF. As DNA, the CDR3 is TGCGCCAGCAGCTTGAGCGCGGGAGGAACCAAAACCTACGAGCAGTACTTC. The variable domain in full, with the rest retrieved from reference TRBV5-1 and TRBJ2-7, is KAGVTQTPRYLIKTRGQQVTLSCSPISGHRSVSWYQQTPGQGLQFLFEYFSETQRNKGNFPGRFSGRQFSNSRSEMNVSTLELGDSALYLCASSLSAGGTKTYEQYFGPGTRLTVT.

This chain uses TRBV7-9 with TRBJ2-7, with a weak D call TRBD2 (5 bases). This CDR3 contains 14 residues. Germline values: CDR1 SEHNR, CDR2 FQNEAQ (reference sequence). The V end lost 4 bases, the J end lost 5 bases, and 15 bases lay between the germline ends. CDR3 bases: TGTGCCAGCAGCTCCCGGTCGTCGAGGGACGAGCAGTACTTC. Translating it yields CASSSRSSRDEQYF.